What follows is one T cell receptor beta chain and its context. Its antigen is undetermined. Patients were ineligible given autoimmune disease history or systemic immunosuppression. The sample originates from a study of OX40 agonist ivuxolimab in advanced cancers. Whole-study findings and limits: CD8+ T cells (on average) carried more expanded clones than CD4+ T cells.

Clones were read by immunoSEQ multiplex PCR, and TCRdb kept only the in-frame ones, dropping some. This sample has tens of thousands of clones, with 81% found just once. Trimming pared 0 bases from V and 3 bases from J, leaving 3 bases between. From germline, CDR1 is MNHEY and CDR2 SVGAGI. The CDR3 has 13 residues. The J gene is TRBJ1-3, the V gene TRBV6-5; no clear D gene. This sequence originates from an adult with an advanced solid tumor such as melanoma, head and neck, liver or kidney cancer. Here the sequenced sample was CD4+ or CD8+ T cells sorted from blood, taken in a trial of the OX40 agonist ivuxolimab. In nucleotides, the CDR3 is TGTGCCAGCAGTTACTCTTTTGGAAACACCATATATTTT. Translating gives CASSYSFGNTIYF.